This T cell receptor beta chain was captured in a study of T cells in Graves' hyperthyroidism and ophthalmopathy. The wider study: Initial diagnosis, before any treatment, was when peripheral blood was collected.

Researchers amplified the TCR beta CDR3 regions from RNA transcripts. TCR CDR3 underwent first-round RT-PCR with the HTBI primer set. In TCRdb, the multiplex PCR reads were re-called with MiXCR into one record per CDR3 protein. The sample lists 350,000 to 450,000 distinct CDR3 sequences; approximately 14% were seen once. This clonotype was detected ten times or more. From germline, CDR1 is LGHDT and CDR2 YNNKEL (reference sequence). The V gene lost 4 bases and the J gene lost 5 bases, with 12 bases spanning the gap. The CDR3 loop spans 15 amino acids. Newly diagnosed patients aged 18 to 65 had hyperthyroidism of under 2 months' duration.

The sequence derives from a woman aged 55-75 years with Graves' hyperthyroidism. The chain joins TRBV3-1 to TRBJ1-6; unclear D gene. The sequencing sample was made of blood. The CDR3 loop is CASSPPGYNNSPLHF. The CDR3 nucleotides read TGTGCCAGCAGCCCACCGGGATATAATAATTCACCCCTCCACTTT.